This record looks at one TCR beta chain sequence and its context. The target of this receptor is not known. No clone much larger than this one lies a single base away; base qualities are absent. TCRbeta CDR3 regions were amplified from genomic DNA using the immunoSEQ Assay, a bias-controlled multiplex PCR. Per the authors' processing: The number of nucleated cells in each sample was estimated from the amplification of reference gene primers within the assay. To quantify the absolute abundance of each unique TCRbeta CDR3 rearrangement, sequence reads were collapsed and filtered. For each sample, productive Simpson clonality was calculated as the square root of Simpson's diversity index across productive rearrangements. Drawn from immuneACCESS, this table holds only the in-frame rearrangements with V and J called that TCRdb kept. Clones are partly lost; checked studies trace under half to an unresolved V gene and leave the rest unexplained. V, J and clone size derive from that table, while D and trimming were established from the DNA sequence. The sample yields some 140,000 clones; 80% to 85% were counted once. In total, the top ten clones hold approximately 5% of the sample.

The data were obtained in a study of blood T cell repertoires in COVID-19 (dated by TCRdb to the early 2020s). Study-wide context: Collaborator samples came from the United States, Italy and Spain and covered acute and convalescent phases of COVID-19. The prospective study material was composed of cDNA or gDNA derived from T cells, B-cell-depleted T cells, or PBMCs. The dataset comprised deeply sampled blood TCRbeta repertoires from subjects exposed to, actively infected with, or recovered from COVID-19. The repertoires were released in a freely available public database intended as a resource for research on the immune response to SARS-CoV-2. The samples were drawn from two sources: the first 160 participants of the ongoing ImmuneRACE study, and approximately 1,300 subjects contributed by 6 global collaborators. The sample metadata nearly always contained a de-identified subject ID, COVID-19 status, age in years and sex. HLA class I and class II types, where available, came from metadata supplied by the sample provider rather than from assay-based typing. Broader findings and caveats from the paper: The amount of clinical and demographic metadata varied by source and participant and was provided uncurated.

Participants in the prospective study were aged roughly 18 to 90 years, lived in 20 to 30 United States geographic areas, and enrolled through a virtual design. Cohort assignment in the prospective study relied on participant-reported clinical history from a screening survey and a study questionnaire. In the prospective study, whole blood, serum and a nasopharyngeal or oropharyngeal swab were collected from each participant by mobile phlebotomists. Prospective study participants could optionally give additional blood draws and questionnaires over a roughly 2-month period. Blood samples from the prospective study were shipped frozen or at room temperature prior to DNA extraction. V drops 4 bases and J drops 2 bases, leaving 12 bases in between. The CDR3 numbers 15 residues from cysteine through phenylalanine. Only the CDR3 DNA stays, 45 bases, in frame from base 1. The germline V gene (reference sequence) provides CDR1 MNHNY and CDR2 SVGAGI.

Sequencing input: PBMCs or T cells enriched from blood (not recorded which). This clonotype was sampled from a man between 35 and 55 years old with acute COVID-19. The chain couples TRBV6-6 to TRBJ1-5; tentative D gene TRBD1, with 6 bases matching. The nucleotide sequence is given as TGTGCCAGCAGTTGGGGGACATCTGGCAATCAGCCCCAGCATTTT. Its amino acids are CASSWGTSGNQPQHF.